This section outlines one TCR beta chain sequence together with its context. Germline-derived CDR1 and CDR2 are SGDLS and YYNGEE. Losses at the gene ends were 4 bases for V and 7 bases for J; bases not matched to a gene: 11. The CDR3 loop spans 15 amino acids. TCRdb's table, derived via immunoSEQ multiplex PCR, lists solely in-frame clones and lacks some. The table includes 150,000 to 200,000 clones, over 75% detected once. This record comes from a study of blood T cell repertoires in COVID-19. The chain couples TRBV9 to TRBJ2-1; 7 bases line up with TRBD2. This receptor was taken from an older woman with acute or convalescent COVID-19. The sequenced material came from peripheral blood. DNA of the CDR3: TGTGCCAGCAGCCGCGGGACTATCTCTACAAATGAGCAGTTCTTC. Protein product: CASSRGTISTNEQFF.